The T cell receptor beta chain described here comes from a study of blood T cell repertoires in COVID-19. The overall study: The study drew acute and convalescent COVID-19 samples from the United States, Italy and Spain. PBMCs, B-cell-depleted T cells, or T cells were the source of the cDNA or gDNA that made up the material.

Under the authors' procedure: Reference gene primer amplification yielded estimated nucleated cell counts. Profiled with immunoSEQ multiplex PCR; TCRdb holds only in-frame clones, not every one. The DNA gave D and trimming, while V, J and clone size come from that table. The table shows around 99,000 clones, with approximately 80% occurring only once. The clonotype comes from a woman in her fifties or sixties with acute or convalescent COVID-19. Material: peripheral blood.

CDR3 protein: CASSQEAAGQTGANVLTF. The DNA of the CDR3 is TGTGCCAGCAGCCAAGAGGCGGCAGGGCAGACTGGGGCCAACGTCCTGACTTTC. The chain carries TRBV4-2 and TRBJ2-6; possible D gene TRBD1, 5 bases. V gave up 0 bases and J gave up 2 bases, with 14 bases separating them. Germline CDR1 reads LGHNA; CDR2 reads YNFKEQ. CDR3 length: 18 amino acids.